This T cell receptor (beta chain) was captured by sequencing in a study of PD-1 blockade in classical Hodgkin lymphoma. General study findings and limits: Relapsed/refractory patients reportedly had lower baseline diversity than newly diagnosed patients. Among the patients, those starting nivolumab under 1 year after ASCT were excluded. Complete responders showed a baseline diversity that resembled the diversity of newly diagnosed patients. CD4+ TCR diversity climbed significantly by C4D1, unlike CD8+ TCR diversity.

As concerns this clone: Its specificity is not known.

All patients relapsed after autologous stem cell transplantation, and brentuximab vedotin exposure varied. The CDR3 is made up of 16 amino acids. Method: immunoSEQ multiplex PCR; TCRdb's copy keeps in-frame clones and lacks some. The top ten clones hold 3.5% to 4% of a sample with 31,000 or so clones, over 70% of them seen once. The starting material was peripheral blood mononuclear cells (PBMCs), obtained before the second cycle of nivolumab. The V call is TRBV21-1, the J call TRBJ1-1. TRBV21-1 is tagged as a pseudogene. The receptor comes from a human donor with classical Hodgkin lymphoma. This CDR3 reads CASSKRFCPGNTEAFF. DNA for the CDR3: TGTGCCAGCAGCAAACGATTCTGCCCGGGGAACACTGAAGCTTTCTTT.